One sample yielded the 5 T cell receptor beta chains listed below, sequenced in a study of CD8 T cells in Susac syndrome. Reverse transcription of roughly 0.5 to 1 ug RNA was carried out with random hexamers. One entry per CDR3 protein results from TCRdb running MiXCR on the immunoSEQ multiplex PCR reads. This sample carries roughly 150,000 distinct CDR3 sequences, just over 90% of them seen once, and the ten largest clones take approximately 0.075%. The sample was CD4+ T cells from PBMCs. These receptors originate from a human donor in good health.

This chain uses TRBV2 with TRBJ2-5; 11 bases line up with TRBD2. V dropped 7 bases and J dropped 1; count of bases not matched to a gene: 2. The CDR3 length is 14 residues. Germline assignment: CDR1 SNHLY and CDR2 FYNNEI. The CDR3 is CASTLAGAQETQYF. The CDR3 DNA sequence: TGTGCCAGCACACTAGCGGGGGCCCAAGAGACCCAGTACTTC.

The gene calls are TRBV5-1 and TRBJ2-5; TRBD2 aligns across 10 bases. V gave up 5 bases and J gave up 2 bases; unmatched junction bases: 12. The CDR3 covers 17 residues. CDR1 and CDR2 from the germline V gene are SGHRS and YFSETQ. CDR3 nucleotide sequence: TGCGCCAGCAGAAGGGCCCCAACTAGCGGGGCACAAGAGACCCAGTACTTC. Its translation is CASRRAPTSGAQETQYF.

The chain has TRBV7-9 and TRBJ1-1, with D hard to call. The ends were cut back, 5 bases at V and 1 base at J, with 8 bases in the middle. The CDR3 contains 13 residues. Germline V gene sequence: CDR1 SEHNR, CDR2 FQNEAQ (reference sequence). The CDR3 DNA sequence: TGTGCCAGCAGCCCACCCCCGAACACTGAAGCTTTCTTT. As protein: CASSPPPNTEAFF.

This clonotype was detected once. This chain links TRBV4-3 with TRBJ1-1, with D tentatively TRBD1 (5 bases). The germline gives CDR1 LGHNA, CDR2 YSLEER. There are 15 residues in the CDR3. V lost 0 bases, J lost 4 bases, and 12 bases lay in between. As DNA, the CDR3 is TGCGCCAGCAGCCAAGATTTCAACAGGCCCACTGAAGCTTTCTTT. Translating gives CASSQDFNRPTEAFF.

The sample holds a few counts of this clonotype. The chain has TRBV27 and TRBJ2-2, with D perhaps matching TRBD2 (6 bases). The CDR3 loop spans 13 amino acids. Germline lookup yields CDR1 MNHEY and CDR2 SMNVEV (reference sequence). Trimming removed 3 bases at V and 6 bases at J, with 8 bases between. The CDR3 DNA sequence: TGTGCCAGCAGTTTGGAGGGGTCCGGGGAGCTGTTTTTT. Amino acids: CASSLEGSGELFF.